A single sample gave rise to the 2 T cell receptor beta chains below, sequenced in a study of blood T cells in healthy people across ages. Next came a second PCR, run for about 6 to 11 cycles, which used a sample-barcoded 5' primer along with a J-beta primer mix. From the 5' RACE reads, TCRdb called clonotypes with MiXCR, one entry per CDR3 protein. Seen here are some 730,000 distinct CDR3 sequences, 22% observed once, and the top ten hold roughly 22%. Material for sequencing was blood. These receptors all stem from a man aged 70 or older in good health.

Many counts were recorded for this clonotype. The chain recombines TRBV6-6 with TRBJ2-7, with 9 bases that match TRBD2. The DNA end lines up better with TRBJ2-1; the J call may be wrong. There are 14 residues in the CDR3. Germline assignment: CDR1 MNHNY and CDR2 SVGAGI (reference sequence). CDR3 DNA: TGTGCCAGCACCGATCCCGGGACTAGCTCTGAGCAGTTCTTC. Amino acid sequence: CASTDPGTSSEQFF.

CDR3 amino acids: CASRPPRTSGNRETQYF. CDR3 nucleotide sequence: TGTGCCAGCAGGCCCCCTCGTACTAGCGGGAATCGAGAGACCCAGTACTTC. The V call is TRBV6-2 or TRBV6-3, the J call TRBJ2-5; TRBD2 aligns across 10 bases. The length of the CDR3 is 17 residues. The germline V gene encodes CDR1 MNHEY and CDR2 SVGEGT. J lost 4 bases, V lost 6 bases, and 14 bases had no gene match.